The TCR beta chain under discussion was sequenced for a study of CD8 T cells in ankylosing spondylitis. Study results and caveats: Blood of patients with ankylosing spondylitis appeared to be characterized by a TCR beta motif of eight highly homologous variants. Earlier work had already found some motif variants in reactive arthritis synovial fluid and blood.

This clonotype came up a few times. Antigen unknown. This CDR3 spans 14 amino acids. CDR1 is SEHNR and CDR2 is FQNEAQ in the germline V gene (reference sequence). V lost 7 bases and J lost 4, with 16 bases in between. Molecular-barcoded quantitative 5'-RACE produced these TCR beta libraries. TCRdb fed the 5' RACE reads into MiXCR, producing one record per CDR3 protein. The table includes 470,000 or so distinct CDR3 sequences, roughly 25% detected once. This chain joins TRBV7-9 and TRBJ1-1, with D perhaps TRBD1 (6 bases). Sequenced input: blood, either unsorted or a sorted T cell fraction (not recorded which). The receptor comes from a male donor with ankylosing spondylitis. The CDR3 sequence is CASTKGGGSTEAFF. The DNA for the CDR3 is TGTGCCAGCACTAAAGGGGGGGGGAGCACTGAAGCTTTCTTT.